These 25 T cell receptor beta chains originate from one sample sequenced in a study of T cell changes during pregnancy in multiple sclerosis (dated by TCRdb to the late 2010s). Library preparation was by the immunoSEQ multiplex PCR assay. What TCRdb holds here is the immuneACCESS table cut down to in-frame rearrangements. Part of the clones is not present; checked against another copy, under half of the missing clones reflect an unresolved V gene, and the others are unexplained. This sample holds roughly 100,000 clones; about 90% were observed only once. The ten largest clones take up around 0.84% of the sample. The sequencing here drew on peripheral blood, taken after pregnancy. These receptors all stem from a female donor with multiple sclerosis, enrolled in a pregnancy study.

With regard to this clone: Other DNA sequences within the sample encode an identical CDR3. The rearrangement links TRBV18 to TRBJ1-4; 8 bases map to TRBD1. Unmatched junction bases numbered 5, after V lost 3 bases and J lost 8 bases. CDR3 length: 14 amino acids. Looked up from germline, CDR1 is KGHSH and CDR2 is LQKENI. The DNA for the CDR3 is TGTGCCAGCTCACCTCAGGGGGCCGGAGAAAAACTGTTTTTT. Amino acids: CASSPQGAGEKLFF.

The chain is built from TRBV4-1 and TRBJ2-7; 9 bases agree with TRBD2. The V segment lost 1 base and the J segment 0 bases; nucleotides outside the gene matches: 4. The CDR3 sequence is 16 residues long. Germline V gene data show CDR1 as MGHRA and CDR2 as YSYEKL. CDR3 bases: TGCGCCAGCAGCCAAGGGAGCGGGAGGAGCTCCTACGAGCAGTACTTC. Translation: CASSQGSGRSSYEQYF.

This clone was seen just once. CDR3 protein: CATKETFAYNEQFF. In nucleotides, the CDR3 is TGTGCCACCAAGGAGACGTTCGCCTACAATGAGCAGTTCTTC. The chain couples TRBV19 to TRBJ2-1; D ambiguous. Germline CDR1 is LNHDA and CDR2 is SQIVND (reference sequence). The CDR3 length is 14 residues. Trimming stripped 10 bases from V and 2 bases from J, with 15 bases between.

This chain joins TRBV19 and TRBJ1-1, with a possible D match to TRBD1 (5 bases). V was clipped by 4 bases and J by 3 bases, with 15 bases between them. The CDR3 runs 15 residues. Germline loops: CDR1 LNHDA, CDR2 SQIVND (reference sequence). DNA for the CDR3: TGTGCCAGTAGTACGTCAGGGATTTTGGACACTGAAGCTTTCTTT. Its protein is CASSTSGILDTEAFF.

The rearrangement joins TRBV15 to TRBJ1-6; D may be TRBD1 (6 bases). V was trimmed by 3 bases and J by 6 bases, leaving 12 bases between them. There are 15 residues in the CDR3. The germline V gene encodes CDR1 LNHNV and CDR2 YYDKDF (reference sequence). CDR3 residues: CATSSRGQINSPLHF. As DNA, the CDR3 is TGTGCCACCAGCAGCCGTGGACAGATTAATTCACCCCTCCACTTT.

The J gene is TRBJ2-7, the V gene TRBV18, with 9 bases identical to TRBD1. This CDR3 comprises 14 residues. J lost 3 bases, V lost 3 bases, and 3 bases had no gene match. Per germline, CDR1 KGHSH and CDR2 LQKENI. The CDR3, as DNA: TGTGCCAGCTCACCGTGGGACAGGGTCTACGAGCAGTACTTC. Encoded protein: CASSPWDRVYEQYF.

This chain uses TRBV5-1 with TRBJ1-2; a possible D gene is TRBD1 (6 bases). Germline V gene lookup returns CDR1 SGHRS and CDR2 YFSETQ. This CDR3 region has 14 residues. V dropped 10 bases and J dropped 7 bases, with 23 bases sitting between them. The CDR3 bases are TGCGCCTCAGCGACGGGGGGGGGCGCCTCTGGCTACACCTTC. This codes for CASATGGGASGYTF. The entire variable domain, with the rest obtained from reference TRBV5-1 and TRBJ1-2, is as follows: KAGVTQTPRYLIKTRGQQVTLSCSPISGHRSVSWYQQTPGQGLQFLFEYFSETQRNKGNFPGRFSGRQFSNSRSEMNVSTLELGDSALYLCASATGGGASGYTFGSGTRLTVV.

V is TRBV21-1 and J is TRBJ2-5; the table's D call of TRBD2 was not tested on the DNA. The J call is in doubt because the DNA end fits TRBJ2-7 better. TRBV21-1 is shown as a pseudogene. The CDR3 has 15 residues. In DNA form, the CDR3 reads TGTGCCAGCAGGACGATTAGCGGGAGTTTGGACGAGCAGTACTTC. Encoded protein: CASRTISGSLDEQYF.

The CDR3, as DNA: TGTGCTAGTGGTTTGACCCGACAGGGTAGAGCTGGAAACACCATATATTTT. It encodes CASGLTRQGRAGNTIYF. The genes are TRBV12-5 and TRBJ1-3; the match to TRBD1 covers 7 bases. V lost 2 bases, J lost 2 bases, and 9 bases stayed unmatched. The CDR3 sequence is 17 residues long. Germline values: CDR1 LGHNT, CDR2 FRNRAP.

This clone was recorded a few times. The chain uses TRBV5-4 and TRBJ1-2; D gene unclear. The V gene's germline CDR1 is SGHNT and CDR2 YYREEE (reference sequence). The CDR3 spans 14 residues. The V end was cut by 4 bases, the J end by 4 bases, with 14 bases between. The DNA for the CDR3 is TGTGCCAGCAGCCGAGTGGGCCTGGGCTATGGCTACACCTTC. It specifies CASSRVGLGYGYTF.

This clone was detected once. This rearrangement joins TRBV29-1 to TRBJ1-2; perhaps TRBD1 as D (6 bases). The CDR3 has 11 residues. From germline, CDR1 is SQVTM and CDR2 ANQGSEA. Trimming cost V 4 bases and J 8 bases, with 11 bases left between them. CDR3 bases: TGCAGCGTTGGTACAGGGTTGGGCTACACCTTC. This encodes CSVGTGLGYTF.

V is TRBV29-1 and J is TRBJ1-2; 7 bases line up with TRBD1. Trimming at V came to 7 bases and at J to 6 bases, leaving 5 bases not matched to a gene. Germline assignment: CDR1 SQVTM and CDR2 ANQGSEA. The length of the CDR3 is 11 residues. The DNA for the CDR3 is TGCAGCGCACCCACAGGGGATGGCTACACCTTC. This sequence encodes CSAPTGDGYTF.

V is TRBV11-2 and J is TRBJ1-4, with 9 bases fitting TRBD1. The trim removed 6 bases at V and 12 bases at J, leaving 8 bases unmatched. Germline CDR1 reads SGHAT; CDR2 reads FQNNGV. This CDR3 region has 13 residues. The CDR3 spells CASSSGTGRELFF. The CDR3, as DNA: TGTGCCAGCAGTTCAGGGACAGGGAGAGAACTGTTTTTT.

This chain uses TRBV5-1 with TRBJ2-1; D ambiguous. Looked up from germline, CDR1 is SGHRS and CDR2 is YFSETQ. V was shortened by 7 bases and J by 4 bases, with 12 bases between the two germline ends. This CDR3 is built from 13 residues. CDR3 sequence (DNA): TGCGCCAGCTCCGTCCAGGTTTACAATGAGCAGTTCTTC. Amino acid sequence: CASSVQVYNEQFF.

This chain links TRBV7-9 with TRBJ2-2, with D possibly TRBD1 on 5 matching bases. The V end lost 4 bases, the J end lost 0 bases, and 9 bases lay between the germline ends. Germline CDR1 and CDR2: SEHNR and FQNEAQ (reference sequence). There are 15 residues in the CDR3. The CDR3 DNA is TGTGCCAGCAGCTCCCGACAGTCGAACACCGGGGAGCTGTTTTTT. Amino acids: CASSSRQSNTGELFF.

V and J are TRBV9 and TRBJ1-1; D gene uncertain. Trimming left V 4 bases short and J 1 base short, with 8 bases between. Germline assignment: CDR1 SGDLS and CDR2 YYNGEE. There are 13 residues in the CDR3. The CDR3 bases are TGTGCCAGCAGCCAAGCCCAGAACACTGAAGCTTTCTTT. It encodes CASSQAQNTEAFF. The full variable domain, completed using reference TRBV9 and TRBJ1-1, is DSGVTQTPKHLITATGQRVTLRCSPRSGDLSVYWYQQSLDQGLQFLIQYYNGEERAKGNILERFSAQQFPDLHSELNLSSLELGDSALYFCASSQAQNTEAFFGQGTRLTVV.

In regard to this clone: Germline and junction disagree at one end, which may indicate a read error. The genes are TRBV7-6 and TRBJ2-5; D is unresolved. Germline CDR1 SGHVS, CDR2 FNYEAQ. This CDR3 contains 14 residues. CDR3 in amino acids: CVSSLSQARETQYF. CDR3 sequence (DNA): TGTGTCAGCAGCTTAAGCCAAGCCCGGGAGACCCAGTACTTC.

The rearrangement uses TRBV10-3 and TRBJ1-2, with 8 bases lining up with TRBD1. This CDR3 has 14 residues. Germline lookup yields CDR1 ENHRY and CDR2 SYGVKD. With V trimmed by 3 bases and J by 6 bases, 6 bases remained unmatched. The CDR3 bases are TGTGCCATCAGTGAAAGGACAGGGCTAAATGGCTACACCTTC. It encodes CAISERTGLNGYTF.

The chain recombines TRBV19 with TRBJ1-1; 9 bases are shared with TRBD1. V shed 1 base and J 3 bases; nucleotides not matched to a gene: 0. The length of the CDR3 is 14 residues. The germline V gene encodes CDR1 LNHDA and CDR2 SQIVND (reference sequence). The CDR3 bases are TGTGCCAGTAGTATAGGACAGGGGGACACTGAAGCTTTCTTT. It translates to CASSIGQGDTEAFF.

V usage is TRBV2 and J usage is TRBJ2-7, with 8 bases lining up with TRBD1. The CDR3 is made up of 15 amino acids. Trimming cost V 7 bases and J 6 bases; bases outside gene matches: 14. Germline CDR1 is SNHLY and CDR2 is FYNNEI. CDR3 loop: CASTQGHRGLGEQYF. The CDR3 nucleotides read TGTGCCAGCACCCAAGGGCACAGGGGGTTGGGCGAGCAGTACTTC.

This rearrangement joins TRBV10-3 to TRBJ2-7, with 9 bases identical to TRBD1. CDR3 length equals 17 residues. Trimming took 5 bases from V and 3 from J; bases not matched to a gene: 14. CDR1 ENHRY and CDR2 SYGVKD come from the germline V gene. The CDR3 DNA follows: TGTGCCATCAGTTCAACCATCCGGACAGGGGCCAACTACGAGCAGTACTTC. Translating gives CAISSTIRTGANYEQYF.

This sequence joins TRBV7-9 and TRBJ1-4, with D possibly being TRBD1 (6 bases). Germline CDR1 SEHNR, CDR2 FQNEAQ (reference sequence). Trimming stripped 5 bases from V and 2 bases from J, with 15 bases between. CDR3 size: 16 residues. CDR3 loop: CASSRTTGRTNEKLFF. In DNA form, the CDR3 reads TGTGCCAGCAGCCGCACGACAGGTCGGACTAATGAAAAACTGTTTTTT.

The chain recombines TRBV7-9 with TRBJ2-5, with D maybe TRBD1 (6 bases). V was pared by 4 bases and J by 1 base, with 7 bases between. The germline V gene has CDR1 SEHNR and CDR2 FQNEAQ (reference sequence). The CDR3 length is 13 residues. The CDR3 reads CASSWDTQETQYF. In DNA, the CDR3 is TGTGCCAGCAGCTGGGACACCCAAGAGACCCAGTACTTC. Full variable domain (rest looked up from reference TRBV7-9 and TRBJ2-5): DTGVSQNPRHKITKRGQNVTFRCDPISEHNRLYWYRQTLGQGPEFLTYFQNEAQLEKSRLLSDRFSAERPKGSFSTLEIQRTEQGDSAMYLCASSWDTQETQYFGPGTRLLVL.

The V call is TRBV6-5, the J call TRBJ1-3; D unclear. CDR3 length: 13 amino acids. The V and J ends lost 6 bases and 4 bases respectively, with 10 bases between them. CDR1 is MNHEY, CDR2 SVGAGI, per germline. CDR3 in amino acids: CASRPWQGNTIYF. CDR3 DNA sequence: TGTGCCAGCAGGCCTTGGCAGGGAAACACCATATATTTT.

CDR3 in DNA: TGTGCCAGCAGCTCCATTTCCTTGGCCCGAATCAAGGATACGCAGTATTTT. Translated: CASSSISLARIKDTQYF. This sequence joins TRBV11-2 and TRBJ2-3; D remains ambiguous. V lost 4 bases and J 6 bases, leaving 23 bases between the germline ends. Germline loops: CDR1 SGHAT, CDR2 FQNNGV. The CDR3 is made up of 17 amino acids.